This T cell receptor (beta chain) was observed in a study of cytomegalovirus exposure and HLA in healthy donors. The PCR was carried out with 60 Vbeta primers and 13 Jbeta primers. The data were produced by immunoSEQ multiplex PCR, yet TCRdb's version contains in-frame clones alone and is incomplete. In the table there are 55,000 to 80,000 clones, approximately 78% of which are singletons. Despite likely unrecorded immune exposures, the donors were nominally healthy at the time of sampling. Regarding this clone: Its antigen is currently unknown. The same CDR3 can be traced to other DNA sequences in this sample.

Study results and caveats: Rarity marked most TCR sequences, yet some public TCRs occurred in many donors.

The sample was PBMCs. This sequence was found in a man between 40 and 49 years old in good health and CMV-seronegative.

CDR3 nucleotides: TGTGCCAGCAGCTTGTGGACGGGGGATAATGAAAAACTGTTTTTT. Translating gives CASSLWTGDNEKLFF. This chain joins TRBV5-5 and TRBJ1-4; D is perhaps TRBD1 (5 bases). The V end was cut by 1 base, the J end by 4 bases, with 11 bases between. The CDR3 totals 15 residues. CDR1 is SGHKS and CDR2 is YYEKEE in the germline V gene (reference sequence).